Below are 10 T cell receptor beta chains sequenced from a single sample in a study of cytomegalovirus exposure and HLA in healthy donors. The PCR was carried out with 60 Vbeta primers and 13 Jbeta primers. Only in-frame clones appear in the TCRdb table, and some are missing; sequencing was by immunoSEQ multiplex PCR. The data contain some 70,000 clones, 60% to 80% of them seen just once; the ten biggest clones take up roughly 5%. The sequenced sample consisted of PBMCs. These receptors came from a male donor in good health and CMV-seropositive.

This clone is a singleton in its sample. V is TRBV5-8 and J is TRBJ2-7; D not certain. CDR3 size: 11 residues. CDR1 SGHTS and CDR2 YDEGEE come from the germline V gene. V lost 0 bases and J 6 bases, leaving 4 bases between the germline ends. The CDR3 sequence: CASSLGGEQYF. The CDR3 region has the DNA TGTGCCAGCAGCTTGGGAGGCGAGCAGTACTTC.

On this clone: Other DNA variants within this sample encode the same CDR3. The V gene is TRBV5-1, the J gene TRBJ2-7, with a possible D match to TRBD1 (6 bases). From germline, CDR1 is SGHRS and CDR2 YFSETQ. Trimming cost V 1 base and J 2 bases, with 13 bases left between them. This CDR3 is 15 amino acids long. The CDR3 loop is CASSLKAGDTYEQYF. The CDR3 DNA reads TGCGCCAGCAGCTTGAAGGCAGGGGATACCTACGAGCAGTACTTC.

The CDR3 reads CASSFMGQLANYGYTF. The CDR3 DNA sequence: TGTGCCAGCAGCTTCATGGGACAGTTAGCTAACTATGGCTACACCTTC. The genes are TRBV11-2 and TRBJ1-2, with TRBD1 matching 7 bases. The CDR3 loop spans 16 amino acids. With V trimmed by 3 bases and J by 0 bases, 7 bases remained unmatched. Germline V gene sequence: CDR1 SGHAT, CDR2 FQNNGV.

This clone has only one observation. V and J are TRBV11-3 and TRBJ2-7, with a tentative D call TRBD1 (6 bases). Deletions cut 5 bases from V and 0 bases from J, with 8 bases between. The CDR3 loop spans 13 amino acids. In germline, CDR1 is SGHNT, CDR2 YENEEA. The CDR3, as DNA: TGTGCCAGCAGCCCGGACAGCTCCTACGAGCAGTACTTC. Its translation: CASSPDSSYEQYF.

V is TRBV6-1 and J is TRBJ1-2; 8 nucleotides match TRBD1. The CDR3 has 14 residues. Germline CDR1 is MNHNS and CDR2 is SASEGT. The V gene end was trimmed by 0 bases and the J gene end by 6 bases; junction bases not matched to a gene: 3. CDR3 nucleotide sequence: TGTGCCAGCAGTGAAGCGCAGGGGGCCCATGGCTACACCTTC. It specifies CASSEAQGAHGYTF.

The CDR3 protein is CASSYTGQQAFF. The CDR3 region has the DNA TGTGCCAGCAGTTACACCGGACAGCAGGCTTTCTTT. This sequence joins TRBV6-5 and TRBJ1-1, with a tentative D call TRBD1 (6 bases). There are 12 residues in the CDR3. Trimming shortened V by 2 bases and J by 11 bases, and 12 bases separated the two germline ends. CDR1 MNHEY and CDR2 SVGAGI come from the germline V gene.

The chain couples TRBV19 to TRBJ1-1, with TRBD1 as a possible D gene (6 bases). CDR3 length equals 15 residues. V lost 5 bases to trimming and J lost 6 bases, with 19 bases between them. The germline V gene has CDR1 LNHDA and CDR2 SQIVND (reference sequence). The CDR3 region has the DNA TGTGCCAGTAGTGGATACAGGGTGATGGTCGCTGAAGCTTTCTTT. Protein product: CASSGYRVMVAEAFF.

This chain connects TRBV19 to TRBJ1-5, with D perhaps matching TRBD1 (6 bases). The CDR3 consists of 13 residues. The germline V gene encodes CDR1 LNHDA and CDR2 SQIVND (reference sequence). V was clipped by 7 bases and J by 3 bases, with 10 bases between them. The CDR3 coding sequence is TGTGCCAGTAACAGGGTTCCCAATCAGCCCCAGCATTTT. Translating it yields CASNRVPNQPQHF.

This chain links TRBV7-2 with TRBJ1-1, with no clear D. Germline V gene lookup returns CDR1 SGHTA and CDR2 FQGNSA. V dropped 5 bases and J dropped 4 bases, with 17 bases sitting between them. The CDR3 spans 15 residues. In DNA, the CDR3 is TGTGCCAGCAGCCCCCAGGTTGTCCATGGCACTGAAGCTTTCTTT. Translating it yields CASSPQVVHGTEAFF.

This clone was recorded a few times. The DNA of the CDR3 is TGTGCCAGCAGCTTAGGTAGATCTGGGGCCAACGTCCTGACTTTC. As protein: CASSLGRSGANVLTF. The rearrangement uses TRBV7-9 and TRBJ2-6; no definite D call. In germline, CDR1 is SEHNR, CDR2 FQNEAQ (reference sequence). This CDR3 has 15 amino acids. The ends were cut back, 1 base at V and 1 base at J, with 5 bases in the middle.